Listed below are T cell receptor beta chains from one sample, sequenced in a study of technical replicates of blood from a handful of donors. The repertoire was sequenced with immunoSEQ multiplex PCR; TCRdb's copy has only in-frame clones and lacks some. Of tens of thousands of clones listed, approximately 94% are singletons. The sequenced material came from T cells isolated from PBMCs. The source of these receptors is a human donor in good health. Each CDR3 is given with its conserved first and last residue. Fields, in order: V gene, D gene, clone size, J gene, CDR3 DNA, CDR3 protein. The D gene is left open where the match is weak. Where a row states a size, it is once, few, many or the class of an expanded clone; other rows omit it.

V gene: TRBV19; D gene: TRBD2; clone size: NA; J gene: TRBJ2-7; CDR3 DNA: TGTGCCAGTAGTATCGAGCGGGAGACGCGCTACGAGCAGTACTTC; CDR3 protein: CASSIERETRYEQYF
V gene: TRBV6-4; D gene: TRBD2; clone size: NA; J gene: TRBJ2-1; CDR3 DNA: TGTGCCAGCAGTGCTAAGCGGGAGGGCTACAATGAGCAGTTCTTC; CDR3 protein: CASSAKREGYNEQFF
V gene: TRBV7-6; D gene: TRBD1; clone size: NA; J gene: TRBJ1-4; CDR3 DNA: TGTGCCAGCAGCTTAGTCGGGACAGGGACAGGGGAAAAACTGTTTTTT; CDR3 protein: CASSLVGTGTGEKLFF
V gene: TRBV5-1; D gene: TRBD1; clone size: NA; J gene: TRBJ1-1; CDR3 DNA: TGCGCCAGCAGCTTGGCCCTGACAGGGGGCTCGTCGGTTGAAGCTTTCTTT; CDR3 protein: CASSLALTGGSSVEAFF
V gene: TRBV10-1; D gene: NA; clone size: NA; J gene: TRBJ2-2; CDR3 DNA: TGCGCCAGCAGTGAAAGAAGGGGCACCGGGGAGCTGTTTTTT; CDR3 protein: CASSERRGTGELFF
V gene: TRBV6-5; D gene: NA; clone size: NA; J gene: TRBJ1-2; CDR3 DNA: TGTGCCAGCAGTTACTCGGCGACAGCAAATGGCTACACCTTC; CDR3 protein: CASSYSATANGYTF
V gene: TRBV19; D gene: NA; clone size: NA; J gene: TRBJ2-2; CDR3 DNA: TGTGCCAGTAGTATAGTTCGGTACCAGGGCGACACCGGGGAGCTGTTTTTT; CDR3 protein: CASSIVRYQGDTGELFF
V gene: TRBV29-1; D gene: NA; clone size: NA; J gene: TRBJ2-7; CDR3 DNA: TGCAGCGCCCAAGTAACAGATGCCTACGAGCAGTACTTC; CDR3 protein: CSAQVTDAYEQYF
V gene: TRBV6-6; D gene: TRBD2; clone size: NA; J gene: TRBJ2-5; CDR3 DNA: TGTGCCAGCAGCCGCCGGACTAGCGCCGAAGAGACCCAGTACTTC; CDR3 protein: CASSRRTSAEETQYF
V gene: TRBV19; D gene: NA; clone size: once; J gene: TRBJ1-1; CDR3 DNA: TGTGCCAGTAGTATAGATGTCGAGACTGAAGCTTTCTTT; CDR3 protein: CASSIDVETEAFF
V gene: TRBV4-3; D gene: NA; clone size: once; J gene: TRBJ2-7; CDR3 DNA: TGCGCCAGCAGCCAAGAGGTCACTAGTGGCTCCTACGAGCAGTACTTC; CDR3 protein: CASSQEVTSGSYEQYF
V gene: TRBV4-2; D gene: TRBD1; clone size: NA; J gene: TRBJ2-2; CDR3 DNA: TGTGCCAGCAGCCATGACCGGGACAGGGAGGACACCGGGGAGCTGTTTTTT; CDR3 protein: CASSHDRDREDTGELFF
V gene: TRBV5-1; D gene: TRBD2; clone size: NA; J gene: TRBJ2-1; CDR3 DNA: TGCGCCAGCAGCCCTCGGACTAGCGGGACCAATGAGCAGTTCTTC; CDR3 protein: CASSPRTSGTNEQFF
V gene: TRBV28; D gene: NA; clone size: NA; J gene: TRBJ1-5; CDR3 DNA: TGTGCCAGTACCATGCGCGACAGCCTCTTCAATCAGCCCCAGCATTTT; CDR3 protein: CASTMRDSLFNQPQHF
V gene: TRBV5-1; D gene: NA; clone size: NA; J gene: TRBJ2-5; CDR3 DNA: TGCGCCAGCAGCTTCGGGTTTGGGGAGACCCAGTACTTC; CDR3 protein: CASSFGFGETQYF
V gene: TRBV2; D gene: TRBD1; clone size: few; J gene: TRBJ1-1; CDR3 DNA: TGTGCCAGCAGTGGACAGGGGAACACTGAAGCTTTCTTT; CDR3 protein: CASSGQGNTEAFF
V gene: TRBV30; D gene: NA; clone size: NA; J gene: TRBJ2-7; CDR3 DNA: TGTGCCTGGAGCACAGGCTACGAGCAGTACTTC; CDR3 protein: CAWSTGYEQYF
V gene: TRBV28; D gene: TRBD1; clone size: NA; J gene: TRBJ2-3; CDR3 DNA: TGTGCCAGCAGTCGACAGGGTTGGACAGATACGCAGTATTTT; CDR3 protein: CASSRQGWTDTQYF
V gene: TRBV5-4; D gene: TRBD2; clone size: NA; J gene: TRBJ2-1; CDR3 DNA: TGTGCCAGCAGCCCCGAGGCTAGCGGGAGGAGTTATGAGCAGTTCTTC; CDR3 protein: CASSPEASGRSYEQFF
V gene: TRBV19; D gene: NA; clone size: NA; J gene: TRBJ1-5; CDR3 DNA: TGTGCCAGTAGTATAGTCCTGGCTGGCAATCAGCCCCAGCATTTT; CDR3 protein: CASSIVLAGNQPQHF
V gene: TRBV7-9; D gene: TRBD1; clone size: NA; J gene: TRBJ2-1; CDR3 DNA: TGTGCCAGCATCGAGACAGGGGAAGCCTACAATGAGCAGTTCTTC; CDR3 protein: CASIETGEAYNEQFF
V gene: TRBV5-1; D gene: TRBD1; clone size: NA; J gene: TRBJ2-1; CDR3 DNA: TGCGCCAGCAGCGTAACAGGGGGCTATGAGCAGTTCTTC; CDR3 protein: CASSVTGGYEQFF
V gene: TRBV27; D gene: TRBD1; clone size: NA; J gene: TRBJ1-1; CDR3 DNA: TGTGCCAGCAGTTATGCAGGGGGAATCAGCACTGAAGCTTTCTTT; CDR3 protein: CASSYAGGISTEAFF
V gene: TRBV30; D gene: NA; clone size: NA; J gene: TRBJ1-2; CDR3 DNA: TGTGCCGTAAGCCAGGACTTTAACTATGGCTACACCTTC; CDR3 protein: CAVSQDFNYGYTF
V gene: TRBV9; D gene: NA; clone size: NA; J gene: TRBJ1-3; CDR3 DNA: TGTGCCAGCAGCGTAACTGATATCTCTGGAAACACCATATATTTT; CDR3 protein: CASSVTDISGNTIYF
V gene: TRBV4-1; D gene: NA; clone size: NA; J gene: TRBJ2-7; CDR3 DNA: TGCGCCAGCAGCCATTGGGCGGGTCGTTCCTACGAGCAGTACTTC; CDR3 protein: CASSHWAGRSYEQYF
V gene: TRBV11-3; D gene: NA; clone size: NA; J gene: TRBJ1-1; CDR3 DNA: TGTGCCAGCAGCCCCCAGCCTCGGGTTTCCACTGAAGCTTTCTTT; CDR3 protein: CASSPQPRVSTEAFF
V gene: TRBV7-9; D gene: TRBD1; clone size: NA; J gene: TRBJ2-7; CDR3 DNA: TGTGCCAGCAGCCGACAGGGGGCTTTATACGAGCAGTACTTC; CDR3 protein: CASSRQGALYEQYF
V gene: TRBV21-1; D gene: NA; clone size: NA; J gene: TRBJ1-1; CDR3 DNA: TGTGCCAGCAGCAATCCCAGGACAGGGAATTACACTGAAGCTTTCTTT; CDR3 protein: CASSNPRTGNYTEAFF
V gene: TRBV28; D gene: TRBD2; clone size: NA; J gene: TRBJ2-1; CDR3 DNA: TGTGCCAGCAGTTTTATGGGGGAGGGCCCCAGTGAGCAGTTCTTC; CDR3 protein: CASSFMGEGPSEQFF
V gene: TRBV9; D gene: TRBD1; clone size: NA; J gene: TRBJ2-1; CDR3 DNA: TGTGCCAGCAGCGTAGGAGGAACAGGGGTCGACAATGAGCAGTTCTTC; CDR3 protein: CASSVGGTGVDNEQFF
V gene: TRBV30; D gene: NA; clone size: NA; J gene: TRBJ1-1; CDR3 DNA: TGTGCCTGGAGTGTAATTGAGGGCTTGAACACTGAAGCTTTCTTT; CDR3 protein: CAWSVIEGLNTEAFF
V gene: TRBV5-8; D gene: NA; clone size: NA; J gene: TRBJ2-3; CDR3 DNA: TGTGCCAGCACGGTAGCGGAGATTAGCACAGATACGCAGTATTTT; CDR3 protein: CASTVAEISTDTQYF
V gene: TRBV13; D gene: TRBD1; clone size: NA; J gene: TRBJ1-1; CDR3 DNA: TGTGCCAGCAGCCCTGGACAGGGGGGGAACACTGAAGCTTTCTTT; CDR3 protein: CASSPGQGGNTEAFF
V gene: TRBV30; D gene: NA; clone size: NA; J gene: TRBJ2-2; CDR3 DNA: TGTGCCTGGACAGGGGTCGGGGAGCTGTTTTTT; CDR3 protein: CAWTGVGELFF
V gene: TRBV15; D gene: NA; clone size: NA; J gene: TRBJ2-7; CDR3 DNA: TGTGCCACCAGCAGAGAAGTCAGGCTTCCCTACGAGCAGTACTTC; CDR3 protein: CATSREVRLPYEQYF
V gene: TRBV6-5; D gene: NA; clone size: NA; J gene: TRBJ2-6; CDR3 DNA: TGTGCCAGCAGCGCTAGCTCTGGGGCCAACGTCCTGACTTTC; CDR3 protein: CASSASSGANVLTF
V gene: TRBV2; D gene: NA; clone size: NA; J gene: TRBJ1-5; CDR3 DNA: TGTGCCAGCAGTGAATTCAATAGCAATCAGCCCCAGCATTTT; CDR3 protein: CASSEFNSNQPQHF
V gene: TRBV7-2; D gene: NA; clone size: NA; J gene: TRBJ2-5; CDR3 DNA: TGTGCCAGCAGCTTAGACACCACTATACAAGAGACCCAGTACTTC; CDR3 protein: CASSLDTTIQETQYF
V gene: TRBV7-2; D gene: TRBD1; clone size: NA; J gene: TRBJ2-7; CDR3 DNA: TGTGCCAGCAGCCCGGGACAGGGGTACGAGCAGTACTTC; CDR3 protein: CASSPGQGYEQYF
V gene: TRBV9; D gene: NA; clone size: NA; J gene: TRBJ1-2; CDR3 DNA: TGTGCCAGCAGCCTCAGGGAGGATCGTGGCTACACCTTC; CDR3 protein: CASSLREDRGYTF
V gene: TRBV4-3; D gene: NA; clone size: NA; J gene: TRBJ2-1; CDR3 DNA: TGCGCCAGCAGCCGCGGACTTCTAAATGAGCAGTTCTTC; CDR3 protein: CASSRGLLNEQFF
V gene: TRBV5-1; D gene: TRBD2; clone size: NA; J gene: TRBJ2-5; CDR3 DNA: TGCGCCAGCAGCCCATGGATGGGATCGTCGGGAGGGGGGGAGACCCAGTACTTC; CDR3 protein: CASSPWMGSSGGGETQYF
V gene: TRBV7-3; D gene: TRBD1; clone size: NA; J gene: TRBJ2-7; CDR3 DNA: TGTGCCAGCAGCTTAAAATGGACAGGGCCATCAAGGGACTACGAGCAGTACTTC; CDR3 protein: CASSLKWTGPSRDYEQYF
V gene: TRBV25-1; D gene: NA; clone size: NA; J gene: TRBJ2-1; CDR3 DNA: TGTGCCAGCAGTGAACTTTTAGGGGTCAATGAGCAGTTCTTC; CDR3 protein: CASSELLGVNEQFF
V gene: TRBV29-1; D gene: TRBD1; clone size: NA; J gene: TRBJ1-1; CDR3 DNA: TGCAGCGTTGAATTGTTCCCGGGACAGGGGAAGATTAGTGAAGCTTTCTTT; CDR3 protein: CSVELFPGQGKISEAFF
V gene: TRBV5-1; D gene: NA; clone size: NA; J gene: TRBJ1-2; CDR3 DNA: TGCGCCAGCAGCTTGGATACGGACTATGGCTACACCTTC; CDR3 protein: CASSLDTDYGYTF
V gene: TRBV12-1; D gene: NA; clone size: NA; J gene: TRBJ1-5; CDR3 DNA: TGTGCCAGCAGCTTCGACGGGACAGTAGATCAGCCCCAGCATTTT; CDR3 protein: CASSFDGTVDQPQHF